These T cell receptor beta chains were read from a single sample in a study of cytomegalovirus exposure and HLA in healthy donors. The repertoire was sequenced with immunoSEQ multiplex PCR; TCRdb's copy has only in-frame clones and lacks some. The table shows over 200,000 clones, with roughly 84% occurring only once. The sequenced material came from PBMCs. These receptors originate from a human donor in good health. Both conserved end residues are part of each CDR3. The D gene is left open where the match is weak.

J | D | length | V | DNA | CDR3
TRBJ2-3 | TRBD2 | 16 | TRBV6-1 | TGTGCCAGCAGTGCCAGGACTAGCGGGAGTATGGATACGCAGTATTTT | CASSARTSGSMDTQYF
TRBJ2-5 | TRBD2 | 21 | TRBV28 | TGTGCCAGCAGTTTATGGGTTTCTCGACTAGCGGGAGTAAATCTCCAAGAGACCCAGTACTTC | CASSLWVSRLAGVNLQETQYF
TRBJ2-3 | TRBD2 | 16 | TRBV13 | TGTGCCAGCAGCCCCGCGGGACTAGCGGGAGTGGGTACGCAGTATTTT | CASSPAGLAGVGTQYF
TRBJ2-3 | - | 16 | TRBV4-2 | TGTGCCAGCAGCTACCGGGACAACCGACCCACAGATACGCAGTATTTT | CASSYRDNRPTDTQYF
TRBJ1-5 | - | 14 | TRBV7-9 | TGTTCCAGCAGCCCGAGTTATAGCAATCAGCCCCAGCATTTT | CSSSPSYSNQPQHF
TRBJ2-7 | - | 12 | TRBV30 | TGTGCCTGGAGTGTTATCACTTACGAGCAGTACTTC | CAWSVITYEQYF
TRBJ2-1 | TRBD2 | 17 | TRBV6-1 | TGTGCCAGCAGTGAAGGGACTAGCGGGAGGGCCGGGAATGAGCAGTTCTTC | CASSEGTSGRAGNEQFF
TRBJ1-5 | - | 15 | TRBV30 | TGTGCCTGGAGTGTAAGTGGCGCAGGATCCCAGCCCCAGCATTTT | CAWSVSGAGSQPQHF
TRBJ2-6 | TRBD1 | 15 | TRBV6-5 | TGTGCCAGCGGAGGACAGGGCTCTGGGGCCAACGTCCTGACTTTC | CASGGQGSGANVLTF
TRBJ2-1 | - | 14 | TRBV19 | TGTGCCAGTAGTATAAGTACGGCCTACAATGAGCAGTTCTTC | CASSISTAYNEQFF
TRBJ2-5 | TRBD2 | 15 | TRBV27 | TGTGCCAGCAGTTTATGGGTAGCGGGGCAAGAGACCCAGTACTTC | CASSLWVAGQETQYF